The 27 T cell receptor beta chains listed next were all sequenced from one sample in a study of T-cell memory formation after mild COVID-19 (dated by TCRdb to 2020 to 2023). The library was built by means of 5' RACE. TCRdb shows the sequencer as Illumina NovaSeq 6000. In TCRdb, the public reads were trimmed at Q25 with fastp and aligned with MiXCR, with productive beta chains retained. Rows merge per CDR3 protein into single entries with the most common DNA and genes. Counted in this sample were hundreds of thousands of distinct CDR3 sequences; 25% to 30% of them appeared once. Jointly, the top ten make up 13% of the sample. Sequencing was done on a sample of PBMCs or a T cell subset sorted from them (not recorded which). Receptor source: an adult woman who had mild COVID-19 (a few samples of this study predate the infection). The sample titles of this study are shuffled in the database, so cell type and time point are left out; the donor was told from shared clones.

The table lists this clonotype with a count of one. This chain joins TRBV7-2 and TRBJ1-2; a weak D match, TRBD1 (5 bases). Per the germline V gene, CDR1 is SGHTA and CDR2 is FQGNSA. V lost 5 bases and J lost 10, with 20 bases in between. The CDR3 sequence is 14 residues long. CDR3 protein: CASSPGSQGLDYTF. DNA for the CDR3: TGTGCCAGCAGCCCCGGGTCCCAGGGCCTCGACTACACCTTC.

This clonotype was seen a few times. This chain joins TRBV12-3 or TRBV12-4 and TRBJ1-5; D is perhaps TRBD1 (6 bases). The CDR3 covers 14 residues. The V and J ends lost 6 bases and 0 bases respectively, with 9 bases between them. The CDR3 is CASRWTDSNQPQHF. CDR3 coding DNA: TGTGCCAGCAGGTGGACAGATAGCAATCAGCCCCAGCATTTT.

This clonotype has a count of ten or more. The chain combines TRBV19 with TRBJ1-4; D perhaps matches TRBD1 (5 bases). Germline V gene lookup returns CDR1 LNHDA and CDR2 SQIVND (reference sequence). The CDR3 is 15 amino acids. V lost 5 bases, J lost 0 bases, and 10 bases lay in between. The CDR3 nucleotides are TGTGCCAGTAGTGGGACGGCCGCAACTAATGAAAAACTGTTTTTT. Its protein is CASSGTAATNEKLFF.

This clonotype is medium-sized in the sample. The V gene is TRBV4-3, the J gene TRBJ2-6; TRBD2 might be the D (5 bases). CDR1 LGHNA and CDR2 YSLEER come from the germline V gene. Deletions cut 0 bases from V and 2 bases from J, with 8 bases between. The CDR3 covers 16 residues. The CDR3 here is CASSQDSGTGANVLTF. CDR3 coding DNA: TGCGCCAGCAGCCAAGACTCCGGGACTGGGGCCAACGTCCTGACTTTC.

This clonotype was detected only a few times. The chain carries TRBV29-1 and TRBJ2-3; TRBD1 might be the D (5 bases). CDR3 length equals 14 residues. Germline CDR1 and CDR2: SQVTM and ANQGSEA. Trimming stripped 6 bases from V and 5 bases from J, with 18 bases between. In nucleotides, the CDR3 is TGCAGCGTCGAAAATGGGCGTCAGGGAGATACGCAGTATTTT. Protein sequence: CSVENGRQGDTQYF.

This clonotype was detected only a few times. The rearrangement uses TRBV12-3 or TRBV12-4 and TRBJ1-2, with 10 bases matching TRBD1. The trim removed 6 bases at V and 7 bases at J, leaving 8 bases unmatched. CDR3 size: 14 residues. CDR3 amino acids: CASSYTGTGVGYTF. CDR3 coding DNA: TGTGCCAGCAGCTATACCGGGACAGGGGTTGGCTACACCTTC.

The chain uses TRBV18 and TRBJ2-5, with D perhaps matching TRBD2 (5 bases). V shed 0 bases and J shed 1 base, with 12 bases lying between them. This CDR3 is built from 16 residues. The germline CDR1 and CDR2 sequences are KGHSH and LQKENI. The CDR3 DNA sequence: TGTGCCAGCTCACCACCGTTAATCGGGATCCAAGAGACCCAGTACTTC. Amino acid sequence: CASSPPLIGIQETQYF. Complete variable domain (other parts from reference TRBV18 and TRBJ2-5): NAGVMQNPRHLVRRRGQEARLRCSPMKGHSHVYWYRQLPEEGLKFMVYLQKENIIDESGMPKERFSAEFPKEGPSILRIQQVVRGDSAAYFCASSPPLIGIQETQYFGPGTRLLVL.

There are a few counts of this clonotype. The chain links TRBV11-2 to TRBJ2-7; maybe TRBD1 (5 bases). The V gene lost 1 base and the J gene lost 6 bases, with 13 bases spanning the gap. The CDR3 runs to 14 residues. Germline V lookup: CDR1 SGHAT, CDR2 FQNNGV. The CDR3: CASSLAVAGPEQYF. The CDR3 DNA follows: TGTGCCAGCAGCTTAGCGGTAGCAGGGCCCGAGCAGTACTTC.

This clonotype was seen a few times. V and J are TRBV30 and TRBJ2-3; perhaps TRBD2 as D (5 bases). Trimming removed 3 bases from V and 8 bases from J, with 21 bases in between. CDR1 GTSNPN and CDR2 SVGIG come from the germline V gene (reference sequence). CDR3 size: 15 residues. CDR3 coding DNA: TGTGCCTGGAGCTTCGTACTAGTCCCTCCGAGTACGCAGTATTTT. It is translated as CAWSFVLVPPSTQYF.

There are many counts of this clonotype. This chain connects TRBV20-1 to TRBJ1-3, with TRBD1 as a possible D gene (5 bases). Germline values: CDR1 DFQATT, CDR2 SNEGSKA (reference sequence). The CDR3 extends over 14 amino acids. Trimming pared 6 bases from V and 0 bases from J, leaving 12 bases between. CDR3 in amino acids: CSAGTTFSGNTIYF. Written as DNA, the CDR3 is TGCAGTGCCGGGACTACCTTCTCTGGAAACACCATATATTTT.

This clonotype occurred many times. The chain is built from TRBV27 and TRBJ2-7, with D maybe TRBD1 (5 bases). The CDR3 extends over 16 amino acids. The germline gives CDR1 MNHEY, CDR2 SMNVEV (reference sequence). The V gene lost 6 bases and the J gene lost 2 bases, with 20 bases spanning the gap. The DNA for the CDR3 is TGTGCCAGCAGCCCCAGTGGTATTTCAGGGACCTACGAGCAGTACTTC. Translated, it gives CASSPSGISGTYEQYF.

This clonotype was picked up many times. The V gene is TRBV21-1, the J gene TRBJ2-1; TRBD2 is the table's D call, not checked against the DNA. TRBV21-1 is annotated as a pseudogene. The CDR3 contains 14 residues. CDR3 sequence (DNA): TGTGCCAGCGGCCCTAGCGGACCTGACAATGAGCAGTTCTTC. It yields the protein CASGPSGPDNEQFF.

The chain recombines TRBV20-1 with TRBJ2-7, with 9 bases lining up with TRBD2. The CDR3 consists of 13 residues. Losses at the gene ends were 3 bases for V and 7 bases for J; bases not matched to a gene: 7. Germline V gene data show CDR1 as DFQATT and CDR2 as SNEGSKA (reference sequence). The CDR3 sequence is CSARLAGAREQYF. DNA for the CDR3: TGCAGTGCTAGGTTAGCGGGGGCGAGGGAGCAGTACTTC.

This clonotype showed up many times. The chain links TRBV12-3 or TRBV12-4 to TRBJ2-1; D is perhaps TRBD1 (6 bases). V was trimmed by 8 bases and J by 9 bases, leaving 23 bases between them. The CDR3 sequence is 15 residues long. CDR3 nucleotides: TGTGCCAGCTCCTTAATGGCGCCAGGGGAACGTGAGCAGTTCTTC. It specifies CASSLMAPGEREQFF.

The table lists this clonotype with a few counts. The chain couples TRBV7-9 to TRBJ2-7; 9 nucleotides align to TRBD1. The germline V gene has CDR1 SEHNR and CDR2 FQNEAQ (reference sequence). The ends lost 8 bases at V and 3 bases at J; junction bases unmatched: 2. CDR3 length: 12 amino acids. This chain's CDR3 is CASGTGLYEQYF. CDR3 DNA: TGTGCCAGCGGGACAGGGCTCTACGAGCAGTACTTC.

In this sample, this clonotype turned up a few times. This chain uses TRBV23-1 with TRBJ2-3, with 7 nucleotides matching TRBD1. TRBV23-1 is labeled an ORF, and its function is uncertain. V lost 6 bases to trimming and J lost 3 bases; unmatched junction nucleotides: 9. The CDR3 loop spans 15 amino acids. In nucleotides, the CDR3 is TGCGCCAGCAGATCGACAGGGATTGAGACAGATACGCAGTATTTT. It codes for CASRSTGIETDTQYF.

This chain connects TRBV28 to TRBJ2-7, with D uncertain. CDR3 size: 13 residues. Germline CDR1 is MDHEN and CDR2 is SYDVKM. The ends were cut back, 3 bases at V and 5 bases at J, with 11 bases in the middle. Here the CDR3 DNA reads TGTGCCAGCAGTTTGATACACATGGACGAGCAGTACTTC. This sequence encodes CASSLIHMDEQYF.

Many counts were recorded for this clonotype. V is TRBV5-4 and J is TRBJ2-3; no firm D call. Trimming cost V 3 bases and J 6 bases, with 8 bases left between them. CDR1 is SGHNT, CDR2 YYREEE, per germline (reference sequence). CDR3 length equals 12 residues. CDR3 region: CASSSPLDTQYF. The DNA of the CDR3 is TGTGCCAGCAGCTCGCCCTTGGATACGCAGTATTTT.

This clonotype showed up just a few times. The chain joins TRBV5-1 to TRBJ2-7; 9 nucleotides align to TRBD1. Germline loops: CDR1 SGHRS, CDR2 YFSETQ. Trimming took 4 bases from V and 1 from J; bases not matched to a gene: 6. The CDR3 is made up of 15 amino acids. CDR3 protein: CASSADRGLSYEQYF. In nucleotides, the CDR3 is TGCGCCAGCAGCGCCGACAGGGGGTTATCCTACGAGCAGTACTTC.

The rearrangement joins TRBV20-1 to TRBJ2-7; TRBD1 matches 8 bases. The CDR3 spans 13 residues. Germline V lookup: CDR1 DFQATT, CDR2 SNEGSKA (reference sequence). Trimming cost V 5 bases and J 3 bases; bases outside gene matches: 6. This chain's CDR3 is CSALGQGLYEQYF. The CDR3 DNA sequence: TGCAGTGCTCTCGGACAGGGTCTCTACGAGCAGTACTTC.

In this sample, this clonotype turned up a few times. This chain connects TRBV5-1 to TRBJ2-3; the match to TRBD1 covers 11 bases. CDR1 is SGHRS and CDR2 is YFSETQ in the germline V gene. The CDR3 is 16 amino acids. With V trimmed by 4 bases and J by 3 bases, 7 bases remained unmatched. The CDR3 DNA follows: TGCGCCAGCAGCCCTCGGACAGGGGGCCTGACAGATACGCAGTATTTT. Protein product: CASSPRTGGLTDTQYF.

This clonotype has more than one count but fewer than ten. V and J are TRBV7-2 and TRBJ2-5, with 12 bases fitting TRBD2. Germline V gene data show CDR1 as SGHTA and CDR2 as FQGNSA. The CDR3 has 16 amino acids. Trimming at V came to 5 bases and at J to 5 bases, leaving 9 bases not matched to a gene. CDR3 amino acids: CASSETSGRTRETQYF. For the CDR3, the DNA is TGTGCCAGCAGCGAAACTAGCGGGAGGACTCGGGAGACCCAGTACTTC. The whole variable domain, remainder taken from reference TRBV7-2 and TRBJ2-5, is GAGVSQSPSNKVTEKGKDVELRCDPISGHTALYWYRQSLGQGLEFLIYFQGNSAPDKSGLPSDRFSAERTGGSVSTLTIQRTQQEDSAVYLCASSETSGRTRETQYFGPGTRLLVL.

In this sample, this clonotype turned up a few times. V usage is TRBV6-1 and J usage is TRBJ2-1; D tentatively reads TRBD1 or TRBD2 (5 bases each). V was clipped by 2 bases and J by 9 bases, with 8 bases between them. Germline CDR1 reads MNHNS; CDR2 reads SASEGT. CDR3 length: 12 residues. The CDR3 nucleotides read TGTGCCAGCAGTGAATGGGGGATTGAGCAGTTCTTC. Amino acid sequence: CASSEWGIEQFF.

CDR3 loop: CASSPGGVEQFF. CDR3 coding DNA: TGTGCCAGCAGCCCCGGCGGCGTTGAGCAGTTCTTC. The chain is built from TRBV12-3 or TRBV12-4 and TRBJ2-1; D gene unclear. The CDR3 consists of 12 residues. Trimming took 6 bases from V and 9 from J, leaving 12 bases between them.

V usage is TRBV20-1 and J usage is TRBJ1-4; D call uncertain. The CDR3 is made up of 15 amino acids. CDR1 is DFQATT, CDR2 SNEGSKA, per germline (reference sequence). V lost 3 bases and J 6 bases, leaving 17 bases between the germline ends. The CDR3 is CSARRPGLVYEKLFF. CDR3 bases: TGCAGTGCTAGGAGGCCCGGACTGGTTTATGAAAAACTGTTTTTT.

The genes are TRBV12-3 or TRBV12-4 and TRBJ2-3; weak D call: TRBD2 (6 bases). The CDR3 is 13 amino acids. V dropped 7 bases and J dropped 4 bases, with 12 bases sitting between them. In DNA, the CDR3 is TGTGCCAGCAAGACATTAGCGGCAGATACGCAGTATTTT. This encodes CASKTLAADTQYF.

CDR3 region: CASSVSRGQNTEAFF. In DNA, the CDR3 is TGTGCCAGCAGTGTTAGCAGGGGTCAGAACACTGAAGCTTTCTTT. The gene calls are TRBV6-1 and TRBJ1-1, with a weak D call TRBD1 (6 bases). Germline lookup yields CDR1 MNHNS and CDR2 SASEGT. V was pared by 4 bases and J by 1 base, with 13 bases between. The CDR3 is 15 amino acids.